Listed below are T cell receptor beta chains from one sample, sequenced in a study of blood T cell repertoires in COVID-19. Assay: immunoSEQ multiplex PCR; the TCRdb copy retains only in-frame clones and omits some. The sample includes over 150,000 clones, around 82% of them seen just once. Sequencing was carried out using PBMCs or T cells enriched from blood (not recorded which). These receptors originate from a man aged 35-49 years who had recovered from COVID-19. Both conserved end residues are trimmed from each CDR3.

V: TRBV2
J: TRBJ2-3
CDR3: ASSELAGAVDTQY

V: TRBV3-1/TRBV3-2
J: TRBJ1-5
CDR3: ASSQGYGTGLNQPQH

V: TRBV19
J: TRBJ1-2
CDR3: ASSPKTGHAAANYGYT

V: TRBV19
J: TRBJ2-1
CDR3: ASSSPLSAGYNEQF

V: TRBV5-4
J: TRBJ2-5
CDR3: ASSLSPSSETQY

V: TRBV28
J: TRBJ1-2
CDR3: ASKKSGGYT

V: TRBV5-1
J: TRBJ2-1
CDR3: ASSLAVRQSSYNEQF

V: TRBV7-8
J: TRBJ1-3
CDR3: ASSPGTRSGNTIY

V: TRBV29-1
J: TRBJ1-4
CDR3: SVLTGGNEKLF

V: TRBV19
J: TRBJ1-2
CDR3: ASSDGGTSYGYT

V: TRBV30
J: TRBJ1-1
CDR3: AWSVMEAQKAF

V: TRBV5-1
J: TRBJ1-2
CDR3: ASRRDFGYT

V: TRBV30
J: TRBJ2-3
CDR3: AWQTGVRTDTQY

V: TRBV30
J: TRBJ2-1
CDR3: AWIARWTSGGGSYNEQF

V: TRBV12-5
J: TRBJ2-3
CDR3: ASGSSIGTDTQY

V: TRBV6-5
J: TRBJ2-7
CDR3: ASRVETVREQY

V: TRBV27
J: TRBJ2-1
CDR3: ASSFGVVTGSSYNEQF

V: TRBV6-5
J: TRBJ1-1
CDR3: ASSADRAIYTEAF

V: TRBV5-6
J: TRBJ2-5
CDR3: ASTETSRNFLETQY

V: TRBV10-3
J: TRBJ1-2
CDR3: AIRGGPERGYT

V: TRBV15
J: TRBJ1-5
CDR3: ATSEDRGYDQPQH

V: TRBV7-7
J: TRBJ2-3
CDR3: ASSLGGQGADTQY

V: TRBV28
J: TRBJ1-2
CDR3: ASSFQRGGYGYT

V: TRBV29-1
J: TRBJ1-1
CDR3: SVFDSWNTEAF

V: TRBV2
J: TRBJ1-6
CDR3: ASSQAGGSPLH

V: TRBV28
J: TRBJ2-5
CDR3: ASSKTGGRETQY

V: TRBV18
J: TRBJ2-6
CDR3: ASSPTEISGGTQRRSGANVLT